These 4 T cell receptor beta chains were sequenced from one sample in a study of CD8 T cells in Susac syndrome. Random hexamers primed reverse transcription of roughly 0.5 to 1 ug RNA. TCRdb called the immunoSEQ multiplex PCR reads again in MiXCR, with one record for every CDR3 protein. The sample has some 190,000 distinct CDR3 sequences; 85% to 95% are singletons. Sequencing was carried out using CD4+ T cells from PBMCs. The source is a human donor in good health.

The rearrangement uses TRBV20-1 and TRBJ2-7; possibly TRBD1 for D (7 bases). Germline assignment: CDR1 DFQATT and CDR2 SNEGSKA (reference sequence). The CDR3 is 15 residues long. V lost 1 base to trimming and J lost 0 bases, with 13 bases between them. CDR3 region: CSARARGRDSYEQYV. The DNA for the CDR3 is TGCAGTGCTAGAGCGAGGGGGCGGGACTCCTACGAGCAGTACGTC.

The chain carries TRBV9 and TRBJ2-1; D unclear. Looked up from germline, CDR1 is SGDLS and CDR2 is YYNGEE. Deletions cut 5 bases from V and 0 bases from J, with 12 bases between. The CDR3 is 15 residues long. For the CDR3, the DNA is TGTGCCAGCAGTGATCACCCCGCCTCCTACAATGAGCAGTTCTTC. Its protein is CASSDHPASYNEQFF.

The chain is built from TRBV3-1 and TRBJ1-2; maybe TRBD1 (6 bases). The V gene's germline CDR1 is LGHDT and CDR2 YNNKEL (reference sequence). The CDR3 is 15 amino acids. Trimming removed 1 base from V and 6 bases from J, with 15 bases in between. The CDR3 region has the DNA TGTGCCAGCAGCCAAGTGGGGGGCGCGCCCCATGGCTACACCTTC. Translating gives CASSQVGGAPHGYTF.

The chain carries TRBV20-1 and TRBJ1-5, with D tentatively TRBD1 (5 bases). Trimming took off 6 bases at V and 0 bases at J, with 9 bases between the two ends. The CDR3 extends over 13 amino acids. CDR1 and CDR2 from the germline V gene are DFQATT and SNEGSKA (reference sequence). The CDR3 nucleotides are TGCAGTGCCCGCAGGGCTAGCAATCAGCCCCAGCATTTT. Protein sequence: CSARRASNQPQHF.